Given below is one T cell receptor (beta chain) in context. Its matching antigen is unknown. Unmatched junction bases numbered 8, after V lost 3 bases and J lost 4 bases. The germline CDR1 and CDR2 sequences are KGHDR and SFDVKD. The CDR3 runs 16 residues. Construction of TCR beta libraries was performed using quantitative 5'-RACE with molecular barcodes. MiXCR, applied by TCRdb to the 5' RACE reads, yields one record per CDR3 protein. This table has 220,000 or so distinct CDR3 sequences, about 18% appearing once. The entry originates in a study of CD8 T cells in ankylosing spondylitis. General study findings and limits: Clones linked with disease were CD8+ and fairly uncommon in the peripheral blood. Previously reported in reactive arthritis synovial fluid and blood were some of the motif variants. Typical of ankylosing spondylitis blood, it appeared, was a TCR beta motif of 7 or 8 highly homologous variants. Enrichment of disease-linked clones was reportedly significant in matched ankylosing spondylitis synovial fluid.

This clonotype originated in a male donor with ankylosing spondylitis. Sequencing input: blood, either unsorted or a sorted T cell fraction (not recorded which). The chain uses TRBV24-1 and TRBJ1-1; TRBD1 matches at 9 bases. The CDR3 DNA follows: TGTGCCACCAGTGATCGGGGACAGGGTGGAAGCACTGAAGCTTTCTTT. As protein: CATSDRGQGGSTEAFF.